The 17 T cell receptor beta chains given below trace back to one sample, sequenced in a study of T-cell reconstitution after alpha-beta-depleted transplantation in children. Unique molecular identifiers featured in how the TCRbeta library was prepared. Using its own MiXCR run on the PCR reads, TCRdb lists one record per CDR3 protein. The table has 100,000 to 120,000 distinct CDR3 sequences, approximately 10% seen once. This sample comprised PBMCs from the stem cell graft donor, obtained from the stem cell graft. The receptors were gathered from a human donor who donated a stem cell graft to a child with acute lymphoblastic leukemia.

This clonotype was recorded at least ten times. This chain links TRBV5-4 with TRBJ2-6, with D unclear. The CDR3 length is 15 residues. CDR1 and CDR2 from the germline V gene are SGHNT and YYREEE (reference sequence). V was clipped by 4 bases and J by 0 bases, with 8 bases between them. The CDR3 spells CASSQDPSGANVLTF. The CDR3 DNA reads TGTGCCAGCAGCCAAGACCCCTCTGGGGCCAACGTCCTGACTTTC.

This clonotype was picked up many times. This CDR3 reads CASSLRRVPGYTF. The CDR3 DNA follows: TGTGCCAGCAGTCTGCGGAGGGTCCCCGGCTACACCTTC. This chain links TRBV12-3 or TRBV12-4 with TRBJ1-2, with no clear D. V lost 5 bases and J lost 8, with 15 bases in between. The length of the CDR3 is 13 residues.

Many counts were recorded for this clonotype. The chain couples TRBV29-1 to TRBJ2-1, with a tentative D call TRBD1 (6 bases). Germline-derived CDR1 and CDR2 are SQVTM and ANQGSEA. This CDR3 region has 12 residues. CDR3 protein: CHGQGYLDEQFF. As DNA, the CDR3 is TGCCACGGGCAGGGGTATTTGGATGAGCAGTTCTTC.

This clonotype was detected ten times or more. The V and J genes are TRBV12-3 or TRBV12-4 and TRBJ1-5; unclear D gene. Trimming removed 3 bases at V and 0 bases at J, with 12 bases between. This CDR3 is 16 amino acids long. In nucleotides, the CDR3 is TGTGCCAGCAGTTTGGCAGGAACATATAGCAATCAGCCCCAGCATTTT. Encoded protein: CASSLAGTYSNQPQHF.

This clonotype has at least ten counts. The rearrangement links TRBV20-1 to TRBJ2-1; possible D gene TRBD1, 6 bases. V gave up 0 bases and J gave up 10 bases, with 19 bases separating them. Germline CDR1 and CDR2: DFQATT and SNEGSKA (reference sequence). The length of the CDR3 is 15 residues. Written as DNA, the CDR3 is TGCAGTGCTAGAGACGAGGATAGCAGGGGTCGGGAGCAGTTCTTC. This codes for CSARDEDSRGREQFF.

Ten or more counts support this clonotype. V and J are TRBV19 and TRBJ1-1; D remains unclear. In germline, CDR1 is LNHDA, CDR2 SQIVND (reference sequence). This CDR3 spans 15 amino acids. V lost 8 bases to trimming and J lost 2 bases, with 18 bases between them. CDR3 loop: CASLQITPGNTEAFF. CDR3 nucleotide sequence: TGTGCCAGTCTCCAGATTACTCCTGGAAACACTGAAGCTTTCTTT.

This clonotype was counted many times. The V call is TRBV7-2, the J call TRBJ1-3; D is perhaps TRBD1 (6 bases). V lost 6 bases to trimming and J lost 4 bases, with 13 bases between them. The CDR3 is made up of 14 amino acids. Germline CDR1 reads SGHTA; CDR2 reads FQGNSA. The CDR3 sequence: CASRSGAEGNTIYF. CDR3 bases: TGTGCCAGCAGATCAGGGGCAGAAGGAAACACCATATATTTT.

The V and J genes are TRBV7-2 and TRBJ2-7; 10 nucleotides match TRBD2. This CDR3 has 14 amino acids. CDR1 is SGHTA and CDR2 is FQGNSA in the germline V gene. The J segment lost 6 bases and the V segment lost 5 bases, leaving 7 bases of the junction unmatched. The CDR3 DNA reads TGTGCCAGCAGCGCCAGCGGGAGGGTCTCCGAGCAGTACTTC. Translating it yields CASSASGRVSEQYF.

The V and J genes are TRBV18 and TRBJ2-7; 11 bases are a match to TRBD2. This CDR3 region has 14 residues. Germline-derived CDR1 and CDR2 are KGHSH and LQKENI. The J segment lost 4 bases and the V segment lost 5 bases, leaving 4 bases of the junction unmatched. DNA of the CDR3: TGTGCCAGCTCAACGACTAGCGGGACGTACGAGCAGTACTTC. Translated, it gives CASSTTSGTYEQYF. The whole variable domain, remainder taken from reference TRBV18 and TRBJ2-7, is NAGVMQNPRHLVRRRGQEARLRCSPMKGHSHVYWYRQLPEEGLKFMVYLQKENIIDESGMPKERFSAEFPKEGPSILRIQQVVRGDSAAYFCASSTTSGTYEQYFGPGTRLTVT.

This clonotype was counted between two and nine times. The DNA for the CDR3 is TGTGCCAGCAGCTTAGTGGAAGCGGGACAGAGCTACGAGCAGTACTTC. It is translated as CASSLVEAGQSYEQYF. V usage is TRBV7-2 and J usage is TRBJ2-7, with D perhaps TRBD1 or TRBD2 (7 bases each). CDR3 length: 16 residues. Trimming removed 1 base at V and 3 bases at J, with 16 bases between. Germline CDR1 is SGHTA and CDR2 is FQGNSA.

This clonotype was seen ten or more times. This rearrangement joins TRBV12-3 or TRBV12-4 to TRBJ1-5, with unresolved D. V was trimmed by 11 bases and J by 0 bases, leaving 14 bases between them. The CDR3 has 14 amino acids. CDR3 nucleotide sequence: TGTGCCTCCAACCCGGTCTTTAGCAATCAGCCCCAGCATTTT. It codes for CASNPVFSNQPQHF.

This clonotype occurred many times. This chain joins TRBV30 and TRBJ1-4; 8 bases are shared with TRBD1. The V gene end was trimmed by 4 bases and the J gene end by 6 bases; junction bases not matched to a gene: 7. CDR1 is GTSNPN, CDR2 SVGIG, per germline (reference sequence). The CDR3 spans 14 residues. CDR3 sequence reads: CAWNKDRDDEKLFF. The CDR3 DNA reads TGTGCCTGGAATAAGGACAGGGATGATGAAAAACTGTTTTTT.

This clonotype has a count of ten or more. Relative to the germline gene, one junction end is altered; a read error may explain this. The rearrangement links TRBV20-1 to TRBJ2-5; tentative D call: TRBD2 (6 bases). The CDR3 consists of 14 residues. The V gene's germline CDR1 is DFQATT and CDR2 SNEGSKA (reference sequence). CDR3 sequence: CSAGGGIVREAQYF. The CDR3 bases are TGCAGTGCTGGTGGAGGGATAGTAAGAGAGGCCCAGTACTTC.

This clonotype has at least ten counts. The DNA of the CDR3 is TGCGCCAGCAGCCAAGGGCGAGGCAATGAGCAGTTCTTC. This gives the protein CASSQGRGNEQFF. V gene TRBV4-3 combines with J gene TRBJ2-1; no definite D call. The germline V gene encodes CDR1 LGHNA and CDR2 YSLEER. V gave up 1 base and J gave up 6 bases, with 7 bases separating them. The CDR3 has 13 residues.

This clonotype was picked up many times. The gene calls are TRBV7-3 and TRBJ1-2; the D is unclear. The CDR3 spans 13 residues. The germline V and J ends were trimmed by 9 bases and 1 base, with 12 bases remaining between them. Per germline, CDR1 SGHTA and CDR2 FQGTGA. The CDR3 region has the DNA TGTGCCAGTGGGGAAGGCCTTAACTATGGCTACACCTTC. Amino acid sequence: CASGEGLNYGYTF.

This clonotype was seen ten or more times. This chain links TRBV27 with TRBJ2-5; no clear D gene. V was trimmed by 6 bases and J by 1 base, leaving 12 bases between them. CDR1 is MNHEY, CDR2 SMNVEV, per germline (reference sequence). The CDR3 spans 14 residues. The DNA for the CDR3 is TGTGCCAGCAGGTCCCTCCCGGCCCAAGAGACCCAGTACTTC. Encoded protein: CASRSLPAQETQYF.

This clonotype was counted at least ten times. As DNA, the CDR3 is TGTGCCAGCAGCCGATTCGGCAGTCCGGGAGGGGGGAATGAGCAGTTCTTC. Translated, it gives CASSRFGSPGGGNEQFF. The genes are TRBV6-1 and TRBJ2-1, with TRBD2 matching 8 bases. The J segment lost 7 bases and the V segment lost 6 bases, leaving 17 bases of the junction unmatched. In germline, CDR1 is MNHNS, CDR2 SASEGT. The CDR3 has 17 residues.